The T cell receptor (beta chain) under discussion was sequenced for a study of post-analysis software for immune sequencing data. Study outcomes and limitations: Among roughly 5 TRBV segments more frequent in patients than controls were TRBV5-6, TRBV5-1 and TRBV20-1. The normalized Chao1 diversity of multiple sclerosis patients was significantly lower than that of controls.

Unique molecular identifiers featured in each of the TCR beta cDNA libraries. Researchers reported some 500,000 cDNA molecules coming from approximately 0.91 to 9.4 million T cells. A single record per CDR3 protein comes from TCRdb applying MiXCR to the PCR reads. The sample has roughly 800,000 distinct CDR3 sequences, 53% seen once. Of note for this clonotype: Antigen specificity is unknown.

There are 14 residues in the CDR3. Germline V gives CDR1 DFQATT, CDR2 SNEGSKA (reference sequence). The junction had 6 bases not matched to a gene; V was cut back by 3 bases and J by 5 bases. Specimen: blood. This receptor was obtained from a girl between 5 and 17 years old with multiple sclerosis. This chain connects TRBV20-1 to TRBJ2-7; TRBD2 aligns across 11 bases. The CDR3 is CSASSGRAGDEQYF. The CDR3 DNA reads TGCAGTGCTAGTAGCGGGAGGGCTGGGGACGAGCAGTACTTC.